Following are 16 T cell receptor beta chains from one sample sequenced in a study of vaccination and CD4 T cells after COVID-19. Cultured CD4+ T cell DNA underwent sequencing with the Oncomine TCR Beta short-read assay. TCRdb re-called the PCR reads through MiXCR, storing one row per CDR3 protein. The sample contains around 15,000 distinct CDR3 sequences, around 48% of which appear only once. The treatment here: roughly 10-day PBMC culture with coronavirus spike peptide pools or control peptides (ViraFEST assay). These receptors have no identified antigens. Sequences were obtained from CD4+ T cells from blood, cultured in vitro. These TCRs come from a human donor who had recovered from COVID-19.

Relative to its sample, this clonotype is medium-sized. V is TRBV20-1 and J is TRBJ1-3; D is ambiguous. V lost 6 bases and J 2 bases, leaving 11 bases between the germline ends. In germline, CDR1 is DFQATT, CDR2 SNEGSKA (reference sequence). The CDR3 spans 13 residues. The DNA of the CDR3 is TGCAGTGCCCCCCGGGCAGCTGGAAACACCATATATTTT. This sequence encodes CSAPRAAGNTIYF.

This chain joins TRBV15 and TRBJ2-3; D is possibly TRBD1 or TRBD2 (8 bases each). The CDR3 is made up of 17 amino acids. Germline assignment: CDR1 LNHNV and CDR2 YYDKDF (reference sequence). Trimming shortened V by 0 bases and J by 1 base, and 14 bases separated the two germline ends. CDR3 residues: CATSRERGGQGTDTQYF. DNA for the CDR3: TGTGCCACCAGCAGAGAACGGGGGGGACAGGGCACAGATACGCAGTATTTT.

The chain couples TRBV6-4 to TRBJ2-5; 8 bases match TRBD2. The germline gives CDR1 MRHNA, CDR2 SNTAGT. This CDR3 spans 15 amino acids. V shed 6 bases, J shed 5 bases, and the junction held 11 bases outside the gene matches. The chain's CDR3 is CASSAKRGPRETQYF. CDR3 nucleotide sequence: TGTGCCAGCAGCGCGAAGCGGGGGCCGAGGGAGACCCAGTACTTC.

The chain links TRBV10-1 to TRBJ2-3; 7 bases fit TRBD1. Germline V gene lookup returns CDR1 WNHNN and CDR2 SYGVQD (reference sequence). The CDR3 length is 15 residues. With 2 bases clipped from V and 0 bases from J, the junction kept 2 bases outside the gene matches. The CDR3 sequence is CASSEGTASTDTQYF. CDR3 sequence (DNA): TGCGCCAGCAGTGAGGGGACAGCCAGCACAGATACGCAGTATTTT.

This rearrangement joins TRBV27 to TRBJ2-7; unclear D gene. V was pared by 3 bases and J by 5 bases, with 5 bases between. The CDR3 is 11 amino acids. Germline CDR1 reads MNHEY; CDR2 reads SMNVEV (reference sequence). The CDR3 is CASSFSDEQYF. CDR3 DNA sequence: TGTGCCAGCAGTTTTTCCGACGAGCAGTACTTC.

There are a few counts of this clonotype. This chain connects TRBV6-1 to TRBJ1-1, with D perhaps TRBD1 (5 bases). The CDR3 extends over 14 amino acids. CDR1 is MNHNS and CDR2 is SASEGT in the germline V gene. V lost 7 bases and J 5 bases, leaving 17 bases between the germline ends. DNA of the CDR3: TGTGCCAGCATTGAGGGGCGAGCGTTAACTGAAGCTTTCTTT. This encodes CASIEGRALTEAFF.

This chain links TRBV7-2 with TRBJ2-5; D is ambiguous. Germline V gene lookup returns CDR1 SGHTA and CDR2 FQGNSA. The CDR3 contains 13 residues. The V gene lost 6 bases and the J gene lost 1 base, with 9 bases spanning the gap. The CDR3 coding sequence is TGTGCCAGCAGTCGACAAACCCAAGAGACCCAGTACTTC. This codes for CASSRQTQETQYF.

This clonotype was observed once. The chain uses TRBV14 and TRBJ2-7; tentative D call: TRBD1 (5 bases). CDR1 and CDR2 (germline): SGHDN, FVKESK. V shed 3 bases and J shed 6 bases, with 9 bases lying between them. The CDR3 consists of 12 residues. The CDR3 bases are TGTGCCAGCAGCCAGACAGCCCGCGAGCAGTACTTC. Translated: CASSQTAREQYF.

This clonotype was picked up a small number of times. V gene TRBV15 combines with J gene TRBJ1-2; D is perhaps TRBD1 (5 bases). Germline V gives CDR1 LNHNV, CDR2 YYDKDF (reference sequence). CDR3 length equals 16 residues. The germline V and J ends were trimmed by 0 bases and 2 bases, with 13 bases remaining between them. The CDR3 DNA reads as TGTGCCACCAGCAGAGATCCGGGAGCAGGGAACTATGGCTACACCTTC. This codes for CATSRDPGAGNYGYTF.

V usage is TRBV7-9 and J usage is TRBJ1-2; unclear D gene. This CDR3 spans 13 amino acids. Between the trimmed V and J ends, which lost 8 bases and 2 bases, there was a span of 12 bases. The V gene's germline CDR1 is SEHNR and CDR2 FQNEAQ (reference sequence). CDR3 amino acids: CASQLGRNYGYTF. For the CDR3, the DNA is TGTGCCAGCCAGCTTGGCCGAAACTATGGCTACACCTTC. The whole variable domain, remainder taken from reference TRBV7-9 and TRBJ1-2, is DTGVSQNPRHKITKRGQNVTFRCDPISEHNRLYWYRQTLGQGPEFLTYFQNEAQLEKSRLLSDRFSAERPKGSFSTLEIQRTEQGDSAMYLCASQLGRNYGYTFGSGTRLTVV.

J is TRBJ1-1 and V is TRBV5-1, with a tentative D call TRBD1 (5 bases). Trimming shortened V by 3 bases and J by 1 base, and 10 bases separated the two germline ends. The germline gives CDR1 SGHRS, CDR2 YFSETQ. The CDR3 spans 14 residues. Written as DNA, the CDR3 is TGCGCCAGCAGCTCCGGGACGGGGAACACTGAAGCTTTCTTT. Protein product: CASSSGTGNTEAFF.

The chain employs TRBV6-1 and TRBJ1-2, with D uncertain. The CDR3 extends over 12 amino acids. The V gene lost 6 bases and the J gene lost 0 bases, with 5 bases spanning the gap. Germline V gives CDR1 MNHNS, CDR2 SASEGT. Here the CDR3 reads CASRDANYGYTF. CDR3 DNA sequence: TGTGCCAGCAGGGATGCTAACTATGGCTACACCTTC.

The chain joins TRBV20-1 to TRBJ2-3; D is unresolved. CDR1 DFQATT and CDR2 SNEGSKA come from the germline V gene (reference sequence). Trimming stripped 6 bases from V and 0 bases from J, with 16 bases between. This CDR3 region has 15 residues. CDR3 in amino acids: CSAPPGSVSTDTQYF. The CDR3, as DNA: TGCAGTGCGCCCCCTGGGTCAGTCAGCACAGATACGCAGTATTTT.

This clonotype was observed a handful of times. The J gene is TRBJ1-5, the V gene TRBV6-1; no firm D call. The CDR3 is 15 amino acids. Trimming shortened V by 5 bases and J by 2 bases, and 13 bases separated the two germline ends. Germline V gene sequence: CDR1 MNHNS, CDR2 SASEGT. CDR3 loop: CASSQNTGGNQPQHF. The CDR3 bases are TGTGCCAGCAGTCAAAACACGGGCGGCAATCAGCCCCAGCATTTT.

This chain joins TRBV29-1 and TRBJ1-1, with D possibly matching TRBD1 (6 bases). Germline V CDR1 and CDR2: SQVTM, ANQGSEA. The V and J ends lost 6 bases and 1 base respectively, with 15 bases between them. This CDR3 is built from 14 residues. CDR3 protein: CSVESGARNTEAFF. The CDR3 DNA reads as TGCAGCGTGGAATCAGGGGCTCGGAACACTGAAGCTTTCTTT.

V gene TRBV6-1 combines with J gene TRBJ2-3; 14 bases agree with TRBD2. V gave up 7 bases and J gave up 0 bases; unmatched junction bases: 9. The length of the CDR3 is 18 residues. Germline values: CDR1 MNHNS, CDR2 SASEGT. Written as DNA, the CDR3 is TGTGCCAGCACCGGACTAGCGGGGGGCTCCACTAGCACAGATACGCAGTATTTT. As protein: CASTGLAGGSTSTDTQYF.